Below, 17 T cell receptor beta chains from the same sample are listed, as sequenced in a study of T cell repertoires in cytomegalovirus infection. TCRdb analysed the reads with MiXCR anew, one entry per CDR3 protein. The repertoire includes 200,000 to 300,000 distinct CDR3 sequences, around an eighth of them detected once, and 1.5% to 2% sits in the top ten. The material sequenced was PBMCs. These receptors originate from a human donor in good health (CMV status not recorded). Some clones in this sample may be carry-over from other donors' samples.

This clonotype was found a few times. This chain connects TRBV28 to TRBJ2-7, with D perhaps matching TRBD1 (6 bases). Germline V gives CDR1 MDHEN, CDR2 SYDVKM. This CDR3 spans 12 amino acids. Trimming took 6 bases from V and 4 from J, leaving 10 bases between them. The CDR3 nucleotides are TGTGCCAGCAGGGACAGACCTTACGAGCAGTACTTC. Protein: CASRDRPYEQYF.

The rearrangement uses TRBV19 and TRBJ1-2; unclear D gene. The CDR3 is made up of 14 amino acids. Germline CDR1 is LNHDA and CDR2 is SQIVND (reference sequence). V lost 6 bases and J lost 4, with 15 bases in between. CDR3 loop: CASRPRTGFYGYTF. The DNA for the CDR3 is TGTGCCAGTAGGCCCCGGACTGGGTTCTATGGCTACACCTTC.

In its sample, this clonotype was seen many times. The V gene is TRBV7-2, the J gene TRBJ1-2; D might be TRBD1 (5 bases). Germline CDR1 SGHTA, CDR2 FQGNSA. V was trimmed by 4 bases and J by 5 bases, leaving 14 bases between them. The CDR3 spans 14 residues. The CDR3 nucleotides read TGTGCCAGCAGCTCGGGACGGGCGGCGTATGGCTACACCTTC. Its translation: CASSSGRAAYGYTF.

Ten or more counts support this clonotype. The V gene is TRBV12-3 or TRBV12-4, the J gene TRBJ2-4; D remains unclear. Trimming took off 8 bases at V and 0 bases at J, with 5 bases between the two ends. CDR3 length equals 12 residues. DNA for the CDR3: TGTGCCAGCGGGGAAGCCAAAAACATTCAGTACTTC. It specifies CASGEAKNIQYF.

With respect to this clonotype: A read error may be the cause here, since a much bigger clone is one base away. CDR3 region: CASRLRPSGGAETQYF. Here the CDR3 DNA reads TGTGCCAGCCGCTTAAGGCCCAGCGGGGGGGCCGAGACCCAGTACTTC. The chain is built from TRBV7-9 and TRBJ2-5, with TRBD2 matching 10 bases. The germline gives CDR1 SEHNR, CDR2 FQNEAQ (reference sequence). This CDR3 spans 16 amino acids.

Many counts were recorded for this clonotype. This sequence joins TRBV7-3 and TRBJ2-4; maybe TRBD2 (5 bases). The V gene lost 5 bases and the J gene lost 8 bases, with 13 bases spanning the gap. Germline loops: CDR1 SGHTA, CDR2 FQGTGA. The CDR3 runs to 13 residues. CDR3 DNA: TGTGCCAGCAGCCCTCTGGCCGGGGACATTCAGTACTTC. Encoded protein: CASSPLAGDIQYF.

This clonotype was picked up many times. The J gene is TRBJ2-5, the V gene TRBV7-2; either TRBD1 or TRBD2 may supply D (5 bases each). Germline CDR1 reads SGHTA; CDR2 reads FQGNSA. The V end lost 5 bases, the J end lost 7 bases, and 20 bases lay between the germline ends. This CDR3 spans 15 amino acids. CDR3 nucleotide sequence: TGTGCCAGCAGCCGAGATGGCCCTTCTGGGGGGACCCAGTACTTC. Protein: CASSRDGPSGGTQYF.

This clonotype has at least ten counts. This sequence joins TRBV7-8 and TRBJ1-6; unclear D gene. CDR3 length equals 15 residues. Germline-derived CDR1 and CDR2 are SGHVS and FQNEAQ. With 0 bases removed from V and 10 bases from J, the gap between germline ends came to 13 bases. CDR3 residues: CASSLALGMGSPLHF. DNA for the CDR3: TGTGCCAGCAGCTTAGCGCTGGGGATGGGGTCACCCCTCCACTTT.

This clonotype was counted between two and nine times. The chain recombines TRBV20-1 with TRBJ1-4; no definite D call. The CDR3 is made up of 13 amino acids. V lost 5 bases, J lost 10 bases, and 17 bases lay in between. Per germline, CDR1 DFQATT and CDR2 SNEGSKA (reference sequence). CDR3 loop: CSAASMAKGKLFF. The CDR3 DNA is TGCAGTGCTGCCTCGATGGCCAAGGGAAAACTGTTTTTT.

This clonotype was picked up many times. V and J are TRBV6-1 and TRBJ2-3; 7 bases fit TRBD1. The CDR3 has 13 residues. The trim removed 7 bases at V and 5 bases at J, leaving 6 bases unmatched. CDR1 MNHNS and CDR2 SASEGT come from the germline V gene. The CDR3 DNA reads TGTGCCAGCACCCCTCCAGGGGGAGATACGCAGTATTTT. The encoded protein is CASTPPGGDTQYF.

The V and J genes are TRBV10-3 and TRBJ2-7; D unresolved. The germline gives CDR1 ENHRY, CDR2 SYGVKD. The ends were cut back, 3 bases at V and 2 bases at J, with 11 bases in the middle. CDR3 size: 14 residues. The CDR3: CAISDVEITYEQYF. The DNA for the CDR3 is TGTGCCATCAGTGATGTTGAGATTACCTACGAGCAGTACTTC.

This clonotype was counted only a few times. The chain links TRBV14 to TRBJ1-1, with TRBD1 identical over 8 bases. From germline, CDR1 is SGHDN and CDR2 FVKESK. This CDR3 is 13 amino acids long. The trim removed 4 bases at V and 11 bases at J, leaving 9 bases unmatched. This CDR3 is CASSPLDRVQAFF. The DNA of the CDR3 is TGTGCCAGCAGCCCGCTGGACAGGGTACAGGCTTTCTTT.

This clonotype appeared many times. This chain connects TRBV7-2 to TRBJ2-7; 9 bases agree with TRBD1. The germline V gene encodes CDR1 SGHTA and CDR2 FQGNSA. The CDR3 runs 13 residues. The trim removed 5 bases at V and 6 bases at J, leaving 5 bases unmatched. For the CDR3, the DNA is TGTGCCAGCAGCAGGGACAGGGTGGCCGAGCAGTACTTC. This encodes CASSRDRVAEQYF.

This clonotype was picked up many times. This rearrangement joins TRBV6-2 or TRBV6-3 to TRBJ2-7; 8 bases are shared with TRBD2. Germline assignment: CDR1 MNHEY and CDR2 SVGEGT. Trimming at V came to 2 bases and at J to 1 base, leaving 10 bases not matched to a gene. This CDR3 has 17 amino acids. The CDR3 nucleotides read TGTGCCAGCAGTTACATTACGGGAGGGCCCGGGTCCTACGAGCAGTACTTC. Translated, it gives CASSYITGGPGSYEQYF.

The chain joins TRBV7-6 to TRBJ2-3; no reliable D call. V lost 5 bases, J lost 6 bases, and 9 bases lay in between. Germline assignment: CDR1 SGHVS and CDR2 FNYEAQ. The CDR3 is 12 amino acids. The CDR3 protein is CASSALGDTQYF. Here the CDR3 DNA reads TGTGCCAGCAGCGCTCTAGGGGATACGCAGTATTTT.

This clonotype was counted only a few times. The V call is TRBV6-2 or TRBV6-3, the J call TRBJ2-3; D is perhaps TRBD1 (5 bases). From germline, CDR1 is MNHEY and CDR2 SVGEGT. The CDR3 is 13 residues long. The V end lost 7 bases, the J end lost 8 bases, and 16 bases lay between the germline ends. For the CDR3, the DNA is TGTGCCAGCAAACCGGACCCTCAGGGTACGCAGTATTTT. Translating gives CASKPDPQGTQYF.

CDR3 nucleotide sequence: TGTGCCAGTAATAGCGGGGGGCCCTTCCAAGAGACCCAGTACTTC. Its translation: CASNSGGPFQETQYF. This rearrangement joins TRBV6-6 to TRBJ2-5; TRBD2 matches at 10 bases. The V gene's germline CDR1 is MNHNY and CDR2 SVGAGI (reference sequence). The CDR3 contains 15 residues. Trimming removed 9 bases from V and 1 base from J; junction bases left unmatched: 8.